This TCR beta chain was recorded in a study of T cells in Graves' hyperthyroidism and ophthalmopathy. About the study: Prior to any treatment, at the point of initial diagnosis, peripheral blood was collected.

This clonotype came up a few times. Its antigen remains unknown. Using RNA transcripts as the source, TCR beta CDR3 regions were amplified. Using the HTBI primer set, a first-round RT-PCR was run on the TCR CDR3. MiXCR, applied by TCRdb to the multiplex PCR reads, yields one record per CDR3 protein. The sample carries roughly 750,000 distinct CDR3 sequences, about 16% recorded once. The study's findings and limits: Appearing also in blood were most of the thyroid clonotypes expanded above 0.001. The model anticipated ophthalmopathy a median about six months pre-onset.

The CDR3 has 14 residues. V lost 3 bases and J 0 bases, leaving 6 bases between the germline ends. The TCR was taken from a young man with Graves' hyperthyroidism. V is TRBV12-3 or TRBV12-4 and J is TRBJ2-4; the D is unclear. Sample: blood. The chain's CDR3 is CASSFGAAKNIQYF. Written as DNA, the CDR3 is TGTGCCAGCAGTTTCGGTGCAGCCAAAAACATTCAGTACTTC.